This T cell receptor beta chain was identified during a study of blood T cell repertoires in COVID-19. Recovered Cohort 3 donors showed two negative PCRs, clearance, or symptom resolution. The CDR3 contains 14 residues. In germline, CDR1 is GTSNPN, CDR2 SVGIG (reference sequence). Profiling relied on immunoSEQ multiplex PCR, and the TCRdb table lists in-frame clones only, not all of them. The data contain about 170,000 clones, more than 80% of them singletons. For this clone: A read error may produce the germline difference seen at one junction end.

The sequence was collected from a man aged 50 to 59 who had recovered from COVID-19. Specimen: PBMCs or T cells enriched from blood (not recorded which). This chain connects TRBV30 to TRBJ1-3; 12 bases match TRBD1. CDR3 DNA sequence: TGCGGCTCGGGACAGGGGGCGAGAGGAAACACCATATATTTT. Its protein product is CGSGQGARGNTIYF.